This TCR beta chain was identified during a study of shared clonotypes between healthy human individuals. Study observations and caveats: Lower generation probabilities were found for non-shared clonotypes than for those shared by all four donors.

This CDR3 has 20 amino acids. The V end lost 1 base, the J end lost 4 bases, and 27 bases lay between the germline ends. Donors comprised healthy HIV-negative adults lacking recent acute infections or vaccinations. Points on this clone: Its antigen remains unidentified.

The deep-level immunoSEQ assay was used. Assay used: immunoSEQ multiplex PCR; TCRdb lists only in-frame clones, some missing. This sample has hundreds of thousands of clones, with approximately 97% found just once. The sequenced sample was naive CD4+ T cells sorted from blood. Indicated subset: CD45RA+ positively selected. This receptor was identified in a young woman in good health. The J gene is TRBJ1-3, the V gene TRBV5-3; a weak D match, TRBD1 (6 bases). TRBV5-3 is given ORF status, its function remaining uncertain. CDR3 in DNA: TGTGCCAGAAGCTTGATCGGTAGGTCACAGGGTCCGGGGAAGGGAAACACCATATATTTT. It codes for CARSLIGRSQGPGKGNTIYF.